This T cell receptor beta chain was found in a study of blood T cell repertoires in COVID-19. Study at large: Samples representing acute and convalescent COVID-19 were sourced from the United States, Italy and Spain.

The germline gives CDR1 LNHDA, CDR2 SQIVND (reference sequence). Trimming cost V 6 bases and J 3 bases, with 12 bases left between them. The length of the CDR3 is 14 residues. For recovered donors of Cohort 3, there were two negative PCRs, clearance, or symptom resolution. As originally analysed: How many nucleated cells were present was estimated from reference gene primer amplification. TCRdb's table, derived via immunoSEQ multiplex PCR, lists solely in-frame clones and lacks some. V and J calls and clone size come straight from that table; D and trimming were deduced from the DNA. The data show 250,000 to 300,000 clones, with 70% to 90% seen just once and around 16% held by the top ten.

Sequencing used PBMCs or T cells enriched from blood (not recorded which). The genes are TRBV19 and TRBJ1-5, with a weak D call TRBD1 (5 bases). This sequence was found in a man in his late teens or twenties who had recovered from COVID-19. For the CDR3, the DNA is TGTGCCAGTAGGCGGGGGTCCCTCAATCAGCCCCAGCATTTT. Translation: CASRRGSLNQPQHF.